The rows below give T cell receptor beta chains drawn from one sample of a study of T cell repertoires in cytomegalovirus infection. From the reads, TCRdb called clonotypes with MiXCR, one entry per CDR3 protein. The sample has 200,000 to 250,000 distinct CDR3 sequences; approximately 40% are singletons. Antigen specificity for these receptors is unknown. The input for sequencing was CD8+ T cells from cultured PBMCs, taken from culture after CMV antigen stimulation. The origin of the receptors is a human donor in good health (CMV status not recorded). Some clones in this sample may be carry-over from other donors' samples. The CDR3 runs from the conserved cysteine through the conserved F or W. Each record gives: J gene, V gene, D gene, CDR3 protein. D genes are given only for firm matches.

TRBJ2-1,TRBV7-9,NA,CASSPGRNEQFF
TRBJ2-7,TRBV7-4,TRBD2,CASTLASGRSYEQYF
TRBJ1-4,TRBV7-8,TRBD1,CASSSHRGEKLFF
TRBJ2-3,TRBV20-1,NA,CSAPRGGGTDTQYF
TRBJ2-6,TRBV10-3,TRBD2,CAIARRGETGANVLTF
TRBJ2-1,TRBV27,NA,CASYELGSYNEQFF
TRBJ2-4,TRBV7-8,TRBD1,CASSTRTGTTNIQYF
TRBJ2-4,TRBV11-2,TRBD1,CASLDRVKYIQYF
TRBJ1-5,TRBV2,TRBD1,CASSDPDRGGQPQHF
TRBJ2-1,TRBV12-3/TRBV12-4,NA,CASRWSGKIYNEQFF
TRBJ2-5,TRBV7-9,NA,CASSLLARRETQYF
TRBJ2-1,TRBV7-3,NA,CASSLVPRDSSYNEQFF
TRBJ2-1,TRBV27,NA,CASSFPGTSNREQFF
TRBJ2-1,TRBV7-6,NA,CASSAGVSRTDEQFF
TRBJ2-1,TRBV20-1,TRBD2,CSATGGGNVSYNEQFF
TRBJ2-3,TRBV7-3,NA,CASSLEAHTMSDTQYF
TRBJ2-1,TRBV11-2,NA,CASSSTSNEQFF
TRBJ2-7,TRBV7-9,NA,CASSFGDVATYEQYF
TRBJ1-1,TRBV2,NA,CASLPESNTEAFF
TRBJ2-2,TRBV19,TRBD1,CASSTRVTGGVTGELFF
TRBJ2-1,TRBV7-8,TRBD2,CASSSRGQRGGSYNEQFF
TRBJ1-4,TRBV6-6,TRBD1,CASSSWMDNDPGQGATNEKLFF
TRBJ2-1,TRBV7-2,TRBD2,CASSLGAGGPLEQFF
TRBJ2-7,TRBV11-2,NA,CASSLDPGWDEQYF
TRBJ1-6,TRBV7-3,NA,CASSFGDGNSPLHF
TRBJ1-5,TRBV12-3/TRBV12-4,NA,CASRLGTLSNQPQHF
TRBJ2-1,TRBV18,TRBD2,CASSASGRVLHDEQFF
TRBJ1-1,TRBV6-6,NA,CASSRLGWNTEAFF
TRBJ1-3,TRBV15,NA,CATSRVRGSGNTIYF
TRBJ2-1,TRBV11-2,TRBD1,CASSLPQGQRNYNEQFF
TRBJ2-1,TRBV7-9,TRBD2,CASSLSETSGNEQFF
TRBJ2-7,TRBV6-5,NA,CASSYSMYAYEQYF
TRBJ2-3,TRBV5-6,TRBD2,CASSSALAGGRDTQYF
TRBJ2-2,TRBV27,TRBD2,CASTPGLAGTGELFF
TRBJ2-7,TRBV6-1,NA,CASTGGYEQYF
TRBJ2-7,TRBV7-9,NA,CASSTPTLPYEQYF
TRBJ1-5,TRBV27,TRBD1,CASSLRPGRGPYQPQHF
TRBJ1-1,TRBV28,NA,CASRGPYRRSPNTEAFF
TRBJ2-1,TRBV19,NA,CASSILGEEYNEQFF
TRBJ2-5,TRBV9,TRBD1,CASSPSQGSGETQYF
TRBJ1-2,TRBV6-5,NA,CASSYPSTWANYGYTF
TRBJ1-6,TRBV7-6,NA,CASSLALRPFYNSPLHF
TRBJ2-7,TRBV2,TRBD2,CASSNTLLAGGPLFLYEQYF
TRBJ2-4,TRBV7-6,TRBD1,CASSHPGQESFWVQYF
TRBJ1-6,TRBV7-2,NA,CASSLEGSSYNSPLHF